The rows below give T cell receptor beta chains drawn from one sample of a study of Ad26.COV2.S vaccination and SARS-CoV-2 variants. Generated by immunoSEQ multiplex PCR, the TCRdb table keeps only in-frame clones and is missing some. The profile shows about 500,000 clones, approximately 90% of them singletons. The input for sequencing was peripheral blood, taken in a trial of Ad26.COV2.S vaccine versus placebo. The receptors were sampled from a person between 18 and 59 years old who received the Ad26.COV2.S COVID-19 vaccine or a placebo. The CDR3 runs from the conserved cysteine through the conserved F or W. Fields, in order: V gene, D gene, J gene, clone size, CDR3 DNA, CDR3 protein. D genes are given only for firm matches. Some rows have no size entry. The others give once, few or many, or a class for an expanded clone.

>TRBV7-8|NA|TRBJ2-7|NA
TGTGCCAGCAGCTTAGAAGACAGGTACTCCTACGAGCAGTACTTC
CASSLEDRYSYEQYF
>TRBV14|NA|TRBJ2-1|once
TGTGCCAGCAGCCCGACAAAATACAATGAGCAGTTCTTC
CASSPTKYNEQFF
>TRBV28|NA|TRBJ2-7|NA
TGTGCCAGCAGAAGCAGGGTTTTAGGGGAGCAGTACTTC
CASRSRVLGEQYF
>TRBV6-5|NA|TRBJ1-4|once
TGTGGCAGCAGCGTGAGAGAGGGTGAAAAACTGTTTTTT
CGSSVREGEKLFF
>TRBV29-1|NA|TRBJ2-7|NA
TGCAGCGTCTCAGGGTCCGTTCGGGGGCTCAACTACGAGCAGTACTTC
CSVSGSVRGLNYEQYF
>TRBV28|NA|TRBJ1-5|once
TGTGCCAGCAGGATGGGGGGAATCAATCAGCCCCAGCATTTT
CASRMGGINQPQHF
>TRBV18|NA|TRBJ2-2|NA
TGTGCCAGCTCACCATCTGTAAACAGTCTGAACACCGGGGAGCTGTTTTTT
CASSPSVNSLNTGELFF
>TRBV7-2|TRBD1|TRBJ2-7|NA
TGTGCCAGCAGTTTCGACAGGGTCAGCTCCTACGAGCAGTACTTC
CASSFDRVSSYEQYF
>TRBV18|NA|TRBJ2-7|NA
TGTGCCAGCTCACCACCTGCAGGTTCCTACGAGCAGTACTTC
CASSPPAGSYEQYF
>TRBV9|TRBD2|TRBJ2-3|NA
TGTGCCAGCAGCCCCTCCTTGGGAGGGACAGATACGCAGTATTTT
CASSPSLGGTDTQYF
>TRBV6-5|NA|TRBJ1-5|NA
TGTGCCAGCAGTTATTCTACCAATCAGCCCCAGCATTTT
CASSYSTNQPQHF
>TRBV30|NA|TRBJ1-2|NA
TGTGCCTGGAGTGTAGCGGGGAGCTACACCTTC
CAWSVAGSYTF
>TRBV4-2|NA|TRBJ1-5|NA
TGTGCCAGCAGCCAACCGGGGCAGCCCCAGCATTTT
CASSQPGQPQHF
>TRBV12-3/TRBV12-4|NA|TRBJ2-1|NA
TGTGCCAGCACGTCCGTCGCTAATGAGCAGTTCTTC
CASTSVANEQFF
>TRBV19|TRBD1|TRBJ1-6|NA
TGTGCCAGTAGTCTCGACAGGGAGTGGTCACCCCTCCACTTT
CASSLDREWSPLHF
>TRBV7-2|NA|TRBJ1-5|NA
TGTGCCAGCAGCCCGGACAGTAGCAATCAGCCCCAGCATTTT
CASSPDSSNQPQHF
>TRBV18|TRBD1|TRBJ1-4|NA
TGTGCCAGCTCACAAGGACAGGGGTATGAAAAACTGTTTTTT
CASSQGQGYEKLFF
>TRBV3-1/TRBV3-2|NA|TRBJ2-2|NA
TGTGCCAGCAGCCCCAAGGGGTATTACACCGGGGAGCTGTTTTTT
CASSPKGYYTGELFF
>TRBV18|NA|TRBJ1-2|NA
TGTGCCAGCTCACAGGGGGGTCCCCCTAACTATGGCTACACCTTC
CASSQGGPPNYGYTF
>TRBV7-2|TRBD1|TRBJ2-7|NA
TGTGCCAGCAGCCGGGACAGGGGTGGCGAGCAGTACTTC
CASSRDRGGEQYF
>TRBV1|NA|TRBJ2-7|NA
TGCACCAGCAGCCAAGTTAGCGGGAGTTCCTACGAGCAGTACTTC
CTSSQVSGSSYEQYF
>TRBV7-9|NA|TRBJ1-4|NA
TGTGCCAGCAGCTTAGGGAATTTGGTAACTAATGAAAAACTGTTTTTT
CASSLGNLVTNEKLFF
>TRBV6-5|NA|TRBJ2-7|NA
TGTGCCAGCAGTCAAAACCCCTACGAGCAGTACTTC
CASSQNPYEQYF
>TRBV5-1|NA|TRBJ1-2|NA
TGCGCCAGCAGCGTCCCGACAGGAAGTAACTATGGCTACACCTTC
CASSVPTGSNYGYTF
>TRBV7-9|NA|TRBJ2-7|once
TGTGCCAGCAGCTTAGGTGGGTTAGGCGAGCAGTACTTC
CASSLGGLGEQYF
>TRBV28|TRBD2|TRBJ2-1|NA
TGTGCCAGCAGTTTCGCTAGCGGGAAAAGGGGTGAGCAGTTCTTC
CASSFASGKRGEQFF
>TRBV29-1|NA|TRBJ2-5|NA
TGCAGCGTGACCAGACAGAACCGGATCGCAGAGACCCAGTACTTC
CSVTRQNRIAETQYF
>TRBV6-6|TRBD1|TRBJ1-1|once
TGTGCCAGCAGTCCCCCGCGGACAGGAGCCATGAACACTGAAGCTTTCTTT
CASSPPRTGAMNTEAFF
>TRBV28|TRBD2|TRBJ2-7|NA
TGTGCCAGCAGTTTAACTAGCGGGAGGCAGACCTACGAGCAGTACTTC
CASSLTSGRQTYEQYF
>TRBV7-9|NA|TRBJ1-5|NA
TGTGCCAGCAGCTTAGACGGTCCCCAGCCCCAGCATTTT
CASSLDGPQPQHF
>TRBV7-8|TRBD2|TRBJ2-7|NA
TGTGCCAGCAGCTTACCTAGCGGGGTCTCCTACGAGCAGTACTTC
CASSLPSGVSYEQYF
>TRBV7-9|TRBD1|TRBJ1-5|NA
TGTGCCAGCAGCATGGGACAGGGGGTCGACTCACGCGACAATCAGCCCCAGCATTTT
CASSMGQGVDSRDNQPQHF
>TRBV6-6|TRBD1|TRBJ2-3|once
TGTGCCAGCAGTTATCAGGGACAGGGGAACACAGATACGCAGTATTTT
CASSYQGQGNTDTQYF
>TRBV2|NA|TRBJ2-7|NA
TGTGCCAGCAGTCTAGCGTACGAGCAGTACTTC
CASSLAYEQYF
>TRBV6-2/TRBV6-3|NA|TRBJ1-5|few
TGTGCCAGCAGCCACCTGGGGGTTACAGAGCCCCAGCATTTT
CASSHLGVTEPQHF
>TRBV4-1|TRBD1|TRBJ1-2|NA
TGCGCCAGCAGCCACCTGACAGGGGGCAAAAGCTATGGCTACACCTTC
CASSHLTGGKSYGYTF
>TRBV6-2/TRBV6-3|NA|TRBJ1-2|NA
TGTGCCAGCAGTTACTTGCAGGAATCCTATGGCTACACCTTC
CASSYLQESYGYTF
>TRBV9|TRBD1|TRBJ2-7|once
TGTGCCAGCAGCGCACAGGGGGCGCTCCGAGAAGAGCAGTACTTC
CASSAQGALREEQYF
>TRBV5-4|NA|TRBJ1-1|few
TGTGCCAGCAGCTTCGGCAGCTCTCGTATCATGAACACTGAAGCTTTCTTT
CASSFGSSRIMNTEAFF
>TRBV12-3/TRBV12-4|TRBD1|TRBJ1-1|NA
TGTGCCAGCAGTGACAGGGGAGACACTGAAGCTTTCTTT
CASSDRGDTEAFF
>TRBV6-5|TRBD1|TRBJ2-7|NA
TGTGCCAGCATCCCTAACAGGGGCGAGAACTACGAGCAGTACTTC
CASIPNRGENYEQYF
>TRBV3-1/TRBV3-2|NA|TRBJ2-1|few
TGTGCCAGCAGCCAAGTAGGGAAGCAGTTCTTC
CASSQVGKQFF
>TRBV19|NA|TRBJ1-1|NA
TGTGCCAGTACCCCTCCTGGGCGTGGTGCGAACACTGAAGCTTTCTTT
CASTPPGRGANTEAFF
>TRBV5-1|NA|TRBJ1-2|NA
TGCGCCAGCAGCTTGGGTACTAACAACATTAACTATGGCTACACCTTC
CASSLGTNNINYGYTF
>TRBV7-9|TRBD1|TRBJ1-2|NA
TGTGCCAGCAGCTTAGCGACAGGGACCGGGGGCTATGGCTACACCTTC
CASSLATGTGGYGYTF
>TRBV5-4|NA|TRBJ1-2|NA
TGTGCCAGCAGCTGGGGATCCGGGACTCACTCGAGGGGCTACACCTTC
CASSWGSGTHSRGYTF
>TRBV24-1|NA|TRBJ2-1|NA
TGTGCCGTGAAACAGGGCAATGAGCAGTTCTTC
CAVKQGNEQFF
>TRBV7-9|NA|TRBJ2-2|NA
TGTGCCAGCAGCATGCTGGTCACCGGGGAGCTGTTTTTT
CASSMLVTGELFF
>TRBV14|NA|TRBJ2-1|NA
TGTGCCAGCAGCCAAGTTAAGGGCCACGGAACCTACAATGAGCAGTTCTTC
CASSQVKGHGTYNEQFF
>TRBV18|NA|TRBJ2-3|NA
TGTGCCAGCTCACTCCTCGGGCCTCGGGATACGCAGTATTTT
CASSLLGPRDTQYF
>TRBV3-1/TRBV3-2|TRBD1|TRBJ1-1|NA
TGTGCCAGCAGCCGAGGGGGACAGAGGTTGACTGAAGCTTTCTTT
CASSRGGQRLTEAFF